Below, 5 T cell receptor beta chains from the same sample are listed, as sequenced in a study of blood T cells in healthy people across ages. Primed by a sample-barcoded 5' primer and a J-beta primer mix, a second PCR proceeded for roughly 6 to 12 cycles. One entry per CDR3 protein results from TCRdb running MiXCR on the 5' RACE reads. The table has under 2,000,000 distinct CDR3 sequences, 49% seen once; the top ten hold approximately 2.1%. Sequencing used blood. The source is a woman aged 40 to 55 in good health.

At least ten counts were recorded for this clonotype. This chain joins TRBV20-1 and TRBJ2-3; D might be TRBD2 (5 bases). This CDR3 is 14 amino acids long. Germline lookup yields CDR1 DFQATT and CDR2 SNEGSKA (reference sequence). The V gene lost 5 bases and the J gene lost 5 bases, with 17 bases spanning the gap. The CDR3, as DNA: TGCAGTGCTCTTCGGGCTAGCAGTAGAGATACGCAGTATTTT. This encodes CSALRASSRDTQYF.

The rearrangement uses TRBV20-1 and TRBJ1-1; 8 positions match TRBD1. The CDR3 extends over 15 amino acids. Germline V gene sequence: CDR1 DFQATT, CDR2 SNEGSKA (reference sequence). Germline trimming cut 1 base from V and 3 bases from J; bases unmatched to any gene: 7. DNA of the CDR3: TGCAGTGCTAGAGTCCCCGGGACAGGATACACTGAAGCTTTCTTT. It encodes CSARVPGTGYTEAFF.

This chain connects TRBV4-2 to TRBJ2-7; D is undetermined. There are 14 residues in the CDR3. Germline-derived CDR1 and CDR2 are LGHNA and YNFKEQ. The V gene lost 1 base and the J gene lost 0 bases, with 7 bases spanning the gap. The DNA for the CDR3 is TGTGCCAGCAGCCAAGGAGTCTACTCCTACGAGCAGTACTTC. As protein: CASSQGVYSYEQYF.

This chain uses TRBV6-5 with TRBJ2-1; 8 nucleotides align to TRBD2. The J segment lost 9 bases and the V segment lost 2 bases, leaving 15 bases of the junction unmatched. The CDR3 has 17 residues. Germline-derived CDR1 and CDR2 are MNHEY and SVGAGI. The CDR3 sequence is CASSYLSSGAGGVEQFF. CDR3 DNA sequence: TGTGCCAGCAGTTACCTGAGTAGTGGGGCGGGGGGAGTTGAGCAGTTCTTC.

The chain has TRBV28 and TRBJ1-6, with unresolved D. Trimming cost V 6 bases and J 6 bases, with 15 bases left between them. Germline V gene sequence: CDR1 MDHEN, CDR2 SYDVKM. CDR3 length: 15 residues. This CDR3 is CASSGGRRGNSPLHF. Here the CDR3 DNA reads TGTGCCAGCAGCGGAGGGAGACGAGGTAATTCACCCCTCCACTTT.